A single sample is the source of the 30 T cell receptor beta chains below, sequenced in a study of cytomegalovirus exposure and HLA in healthy donors. PCR used 60 Vbeta primers and 13 Jbeta primers. Data came from immunoSEQ multiplex PCR; TCRdb stores just in-frame clones and leaves some out. The data show some 150,000 clones, over 60% seen once. The specimen sequenced was PBMCs. These receptor sequences come from a male donor in good health and CMV-seronegative.

The chain combines TRBV5-1 with TRBJ1-4; perhaps TRBD1 as D (6 bases). Trimming took off 0 bases at V and 3 bases at J, with 15 bases between the two ends. The CDR3 has 17 residues. Per germline, CDR1 SGHRS and CDR2 YFSETQ. The CDR3 region is CASSLAGAAGPNEKLFF. The CDR3 DNA sequence: TGCGCCAGCAGCTTGGCAGGGGCTGCGGGTCCTAATGAAAAACTGTTTTTT.

The chain couples TRBV6-5 to TRBJ2-7, with TRBD1 as a possible D gene (6 bases). The CDR3 runs 13 residues. Germline V lookup: CDR1 MNHEY, CDR2 SVGAGI. V dropped 7 bases and J dropped 3 bases, with 13 bases sitting between them. As DNA, the CDR3 is TGTGCCAGCACCGGAACAGGGTTCTACGAGCAGTACTTC. Amino acids: CASTGTGFYEQYF.

This sequence joins TRBV4-2 and TRBJ2-3; the match to TRBD1 covers 7 bases. With 4 bases clipped from V and 11 bases from J, the junction kept 6 bases outside the gene matches. The CDR3 is 12 residues long. From germline, CDR1 is LGHNA and CDR2 YNFKEQ. CDR3 amino acids: CASSPPQGVQYF. CDR3 DNA: TGTGCCAGCAGCCCTCCCCAGGGGGTGCAGTATTTT.

This chain links TRBV29-1 with TRBJ2-7; D is unresolved. Germline CDR1 SQVTM, CDR2 ANQGSEA. The CDR3 extends over 13 amino acids. V lost 0 bases, J lost 4 bases, and 10 bases lay in between. CDR3 loop: CSVEDFPSYEQYF. Here the CDR3 DNA reads TGCAGCGTTGAAGATTTCCCGAGTTACGAGCAGTACTTC.

The chain is built from TRBV5-6 and TRBJ2-7, with TRBD2 matching 8 bases. The CDR3 is made up of 15 amino acids. The germline CDR1 and CDR2 sequences are SGHDT and YYEEEE. V trimming: 4 bases; J trimming: 1 base; junction bases outside the gene matches: 7. Written as DNA, the CDR3 is TGTGCCAGCAGCGATCGGGAGGGGGAGTCCTACGAGCAGTACTTC. It codes for CASSDREGESYEQYF.

This clone was seen only a few times. The CDR3 bases are TGCGCCAGCAGCCCCACATCTGTAGCCAAAAACATTCAGTACTTC. Amino acid sequence: CASSPTSVAKNIQYF. V usage is TRBV4-3 and J usage is TRBJ2-4; no clear D. The CDR3 sequence is 15 residues long. The V end was cut by 4 bases, the J end by 0 bases, with 10 bases between. Germline V gene lookup returns CDR1 LGHNA and CDR2 YSLEER.

This chain links TRBV6-4 with TRBJ2-1; the D is unclear. The CDR3 sequence is 12 residues long. The germline V and J ends were trimmed by 0 bases and 7 bases, with 4 bases remaining between them. CDR1 and CDR2 (germline): MRHNA, SNTAGT. The DNA of the CDR3 is TGTGCCAGCAGTGACTCCGGGAATGAGCAGTTCTTC. Translated: CASSDSGNEQFF.

The chain links TRBV9 to TRBJ2-2; TRBD1 matches 9 bases. The germline V gene has CDR1 SGDLS and CDR2 YYNGEE. Trimming took 3 bases from V and 4 from J; bases not matched to a gene: 10. CDR3 length equals 17 residues. The DNA for the CDR3 is TGTGCCAGCAGCGCTCCTGCCGGGACAGGGTTCACCGGGGAGCTGTTTTTT. Translating it yields CASSAPAGTGFTGELFF.

The gene calls are TRBV7-9 and TRBJ2-5; 8 bases align to TRBD1. V gave up 3 bases and J gave up 4 bases; unmatched junction bases: 4. This CDR3 is built from 14 residues. Germline V gene sequence: CDR1 SEHNR, CDR2 FQNEAQ (reference sequence). The CDR3 is CASSFRQGRETQYF. In DNA form, the CDR3 reads TGTGCCAGCAGCTTTAGACAGGGGCGAGAGACCCAGTACTTC.

The chain carries TRBV5-1 and TRBJ2-5, with D possibly being TRBD1 (5 bases). CDR1 is SGHRS, CDR2 YFSETQ, per germline. The V end was cut by 2 bases, the J end by 4 bases, with 9 bases between. CDR3 length: 13 residues. Here the CDR3 reads CASSFETGETQYF. CDR3 coding DNA: TGCGCCAGCAGCTTTGAAACAGGAGAGACCCAGTACTTC.

This chain links TRBV14 with TRBJ1-2; weak D call: TRBD1 (5 bases). Between the trimmed V and J ends, which lost 4 bases and 7 bases, there was a span of 13 bases. This CDR3 comprises 13 residues. Germline V gives CDR1 SGHDN, CDR2 FVKESK. The CDR3 here is CASSPQVYIGYTF. The DNA for the CDR3 is TGTGCCAGCAGCCCACAGGTCTATATTGGCTACACCTTC.

The V gene is TRBV6-1, the J gene TRBJ2-2; 8 positions match TRBD1. V lost 5 bases to trimming and J lost 0 bases; unmatched junction nucleotides: 2. From germline, CDR1 is MNHNS and CDR2 SASEGT. The CDR3 contains 15 residues. The CDR3 loop is CASSRGQANTGELFF. CDR3 bases: TGTGCCAGCAGTAGGGGACAGGCGAACACCGGGGAGCTGTTTTTT.

The chain links TRBV25-1 to TRBJ2-2; TRBD1 agrees at 11 bases. Germline V CDR1 and CDR2: MGHDK, SYGVNS. The CDR3 sequence is 16 residues long. V shed 6 bases and J 1 base; nucleotides not matched to a gene: 4. CDR3 sequence reads: CASSRDRGMNTGELFF. CDR3 DNA sequence: TGTGCCAGCAGCAGGGACAGGGGGATGAACACCGGGGAGCTGTTTTTT.

The gene calls are TRBV5-4 and TRBJ1-1, with D possibly being TRBD1 (5 bases). The V gene's germline CDR1 is SGHNT and CDR2 YYREEE (reference sequence). Trimming shortened V by 4 bases and J by 7 bases, and 17 bases separated the two germline ends. The CDR3 loop spans 14 amino acids. Here the CDR3 DNA reads TGTGCCAGCAGCACGATGACAGCGATTAATGAAGCTTTCTTT. Protein: CASSTMTAINEAFF.

This chain joins TRBV19 and TRBJ1-1; TRBD1 matches at 7 bases. Germline V lookup: CDR1 LNHDA, CDR2 SQIVND (reference sequence). Germline trimming cut 4 bases from V and 0 bases from J; bases unmatched to any gene: 8. This CDR3 contains 16 residues. The CDR3 nucleotides read TGTGCCAGTAGTACCCCGACAGGGAGGATGAACACTGAAGCTTTCTTT. It yields the protein CASSTPTGRMNTEAFF.

This clone appeared a few times. The genes are TRBV19 and TRBJ2-7; possibly TRBD1 for D (6 bases). Trimming stripped 5 bases from V and 2 bases from J, with 10 bases between. The CDR3 consists of 13 residues. Looked up from germline, CDR1 is LNHDA and CDR2 is SQIVND (reference sequence). Here the CDR3 DNA reads TGTGCCAGTAGTGGACAGCCAGCCTACGAGCAGTACTTC. As protein: CASSGQPAYEQYF.

The rearrangement joins TRBV23-1 to TRBJ1-1; possible D gene TRBD1, 6 bases. TRBV23-1 falls under the ORF class, with uncertain function. The CDR3 has 14 residues. Trimming stripped 9 bases from V and 5 bases from J, with 19 bases between. The CDR3 is CARDVQGPMTEAFF. CDR3 nucleotides: TGCGCCAGAGACGTACAGGGTCCCATGACTGAAGCTTTCTTT.

This clone has just a few counts. The rearrangement uses TRBV27 and TRBJ1-2, with 7 bases aligning to TRBD1. This CDR3 has 13 residues. CDR1 is MNHEY and CDR2 is SMNVEV in the germline V gene (reference sequence). Trimming removed 6 bases from V and 8 bases from J; junction bases left unmatched: 9. The CDR3 DNA is TGTGCCAGCAGGTCCGGGACAGTCTACGGCTACACCTTC. The encoded protein is CASRSGTVYGYTF.

V and J are TRBV7-9 and TRBJ1-2; 7 positions agree with TRBD1. CDR3 size: 14 residues. CDR1 is SEHNR, CDR2 FQNEAQ, per germline (reference sequence). After removal of 5 bases from V and 6 bases from J, the junction contained 9 bases not matched to a gene. The CDR3 coding sequence is TGTGCCAGCAGCCCTCCCGACAGGGCCGATGGCTACACCTTC. Amino acids: CASSPPDRADGYTF. Full variable domain (rest looked up from reference TRBV7-9 and TRBJ1-2): DTGVSQNPRHKITKRGQNVTFRCDPISEHNRLYWYRQTLGQGPEFLTYFQNEAQLEKSRLLSDRFSAERPKGSFSTLEIQRTEQGDSAMYLCASSPPDRADGYTFGSGTRLTVV.

This chain uses TRBV5-1 with TRBJ2-1; D not resolved. Trimming stripped 0 bases from V and 6 bases from J, with 7 bases between. The CDR3 length is 13 residues. Germline lookup yields CDR1 SGHRS and CDR2 YFSETQ. The CDR3 reads CASSLAMFNEQFF. The CDR3 DNA sequence: TGCGCCAGCAGCTTGGCTATGTTCAATGAGCAGTTCTTC. The whole variable domain, remainder taken from reference TRBV5-1 and TRBJ2-1, is KAGVTQTPRYLIKTRGQQVTLSCSPISGHRSVSWYQQTPGQGLQFLFEYFSETQRNKGNFPGRFSGRQFSNSRSEMNVSTLELGDSALYLCASSLAMFNEQFFGPGTRLTVL.

The count of this clone is one. The rearrangement joins TRBV7-2 to TRBJ1-1; 8 bases are a match to TRBD1. Germline CDR1 reads SGHTA; CDR2 reads FQGNSA. The J segment lost 4 bases and the V segment lost 4 bases, leaving 8 bases of the junction unmatched. The CDR3 runs to 15 residues. CDR3 region: CASSSLPTGVTEAFF. The CDR3 DNA follows: TGTGCCAGCAGCTCCTTACCGACAGGGGTCACTGAAGCTTTCTTT.

J is TRBJ1-6 and V is TRBV6-5; D is uncertain. Germline assignment: CDR1 MNHEY and CDR2 SVGAGI. CDR3 length: 15 amino acids. Between the trimmed V and J ends, which lost 6 bases and 0 bases, there was a span of 9 bases. The CDR3 DNA reads as TGTGCCAGCAGCCGCGGAAGCTCCTATAATTCACCCCTCCACTTT. Its protein is CASSRGSSYNSPLHF.

The chain couples TRBV5-4 to TRBJ1-1; tentatively, D is TRBD1 (5 bases). CDR3 length: 15 residues. The germline V gene has CDR1 SGHNT and CDR2 YYREEE (reference sequence). V gave up 0 bases and J gave up 1 base, with 10 bases separating them. CDR3 loop: CASSLALQGNTEAFF. CDR3 coding DNA: TGTGCCAGCAGCTTGGCCCTCCAGGGGAACACTGAAGCTTTCTTT.

This chain uses TRBV7-2 with TRBJ1-2, with TRBD1 matching 8 bases. J gave up 6 bases and V 3 bases, and 9 bases lay outside the gene matches. From germline, CDR1 is SGHTA and CDR2 FQGNSA. The CDR3 has 15 amino acids. This CDR3 reads CASSLGGTGFDGYTF. CDR3 sequence (DNA): TGTGCCAGCAGCTTGGGCGGGACAGGCTTTGATGGCTACACCTTC.

This clone was detected a few times. This chain joins TRBV9 and TRBJ2-1; 9 nucleotides align to TRBD2. CDR3 length: 15 amino acids. The junction had 5 bases not matched to a gene; V was cut back by 3 bases and J by 4 bases. Germline-derived CDR1 and CDR2 are SGDLS and YYNGEE. CDR3: CASSAQRGAYNEQFF. CDR3 nucleotide sequence: TGTGCCAGCAGCGCTCAGCGGGGGGCTTACAATGAGCAGTTCTTC.

This clone occurred once. The chain is built from TRBV19 and TRBJ1-2; D is ambiguous. The germline gives CDR1 LNHDA, CDR2 SQIVND (reference sequence). V lost 1 base to trimming and J lost 4 bases, with 13 bases between them. The CDR3 spans 15 residues. In DNA form, the CDR3 reads TGTGCCAGTAGTATAGCTCTACGTGCCCCCTATGGCTACACCTTC. As protein: CASSIALRAPYGYTF. The variable domain in full, completed from reference TRBV19 and TRBJ1-2, reads DGGITQSPKYLFRKEGQNVTLSCEQNLNHDAMYWYRQDPGQGLRLIYYSQIVNDFQKGDIAEGYSVSREKKESFPLTVTSAQKNPTAFYLCASSIALRAPYGYTFGSGTRLTVV.

The chain combines TRBV19 with TRBJ2-7; TRBD1 matches at 8 bases. The length of the CDR3 is 13 residues. The V segment lost 6 bases and the J segment 2 bases; nucleotides outside the gene matches: 3. Germline V lookup: CDR1 LNHDA, CDR2 SQIVND (reference sequence). The CDR3 here is CASSRQGPYEQYF. CDR3 DNA sequence: TGTGCCAGTAGCAGACAGGGGCCCTACGAGCAGTACTTC.

This clone appeared a single time. The chain carries TRBV6-5 and TRBJ1-2; TRBD1 agrees at 7 bases. The CDR3 loop spans 14 amino acids. The germline V gene has CDR1 MNHEY and CDR2 SVGAGI. The trim removed 0 bases at V and 5 bases at J, leaving 3 bases unmatched. The CDR3: CASSYSSGGYGYTF. The DNA for the CDR3 is TGTGCCAGCAGTTACTCGTCAGGGGGTTATGGCTACACCTTC.

V is TRBV19 and J is TRBJ1-1, with 7 bases lining up with TRBD1. The CDR3 has 13 amino acids. In germline, CDR1 is LNHDA, CDR2 SQIVND (reference sequence). With V trimmed by 5 bases and J by 6 bases, 6 bases remained unmatched. CDR3 in amino acids: CASSFWTGAEAFF. CDR3 bases: TGTGCCAGTAGTTTTTGGACAGGCGCTGAAGCTTTCTTT.

This clone was counted only a few times. The chain has TRBV5-1 and TRBJ2-1; 9 bases fit TRBD2. The CDR3 length is 15 residues. Looked up from germline, CDR1 is SGHRS and CDR2 is YFSETQ. The J segment lost 4 bases and the V segment lost 5 bases, leaving 7 bases of the junction unmatched. The CDR3 here is CASRVASGTYNEQFF. CDR3 bases: TGCGCCAGCAGAGTCGCTAGCGGGACATACAATGAGCAGTTCTTC.